This T cell receptor (beta chain) was identified in a study of cytomegalovirus exposure and HLA in healthy donors. Study observations and caveats: Altogether, 170 or so TCR beta chains were recorded as cytomegalovirus-associated. An analysis done earlier found most TCR beta V segments productive about 90% or about 30% of the time. In a later analysis, across HLA loci, associated TCR counts were highest for DRB1, lowest for HLA-C.

The CDR3 consists of 15 residues. The J segment lost 8 bases and the V segment lost 4 bases, leaving 11 bases of the junction unmatched. Germline assignment: CDR1 SGHRS and CDR2 YFSETQ. With 60 Vbeta and 13 Jbeta primers, the PCR was carried out. Assay: immunoSEQ multiplex PCR; the TCRdb copy retains only in-frame clones and omits some. Counted here are about 180,000 clones, over 65% occurring once; the ten biggest clones make up roughly 3.6%. This clone was observed a few times. No antigen is known for it. At sampling all donors were nominally healthy, likely with unrecorded immune exposures. Sequencing input: PBMCs. This sequence was found in an older woman in good health and CMV-seropositive. The J gene is TRBJ2-1, the V gene TRBV5-1; 8 positions match TRBD1. The CDR3 sequence is CASSRDRGLRHEQFF. CDR3 in DNA: TGCGCCAGCAGCCGCGACAGGGGATTACGCCATGAGCAGTTCTTC.